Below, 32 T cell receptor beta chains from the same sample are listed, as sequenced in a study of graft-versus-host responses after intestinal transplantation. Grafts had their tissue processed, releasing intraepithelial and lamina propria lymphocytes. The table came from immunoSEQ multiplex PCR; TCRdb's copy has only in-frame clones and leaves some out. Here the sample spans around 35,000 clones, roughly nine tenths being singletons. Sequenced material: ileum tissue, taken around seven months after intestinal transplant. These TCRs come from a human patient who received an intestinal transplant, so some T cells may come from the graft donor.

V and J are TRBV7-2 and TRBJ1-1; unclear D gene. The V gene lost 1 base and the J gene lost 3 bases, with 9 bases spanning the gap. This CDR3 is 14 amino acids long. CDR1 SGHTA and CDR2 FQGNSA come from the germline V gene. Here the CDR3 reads CASSLGPGDTEAFF. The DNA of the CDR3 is TGTGCCAGCAGCTTAGGCCCAGGCGACACTGAAGCTTTCTTT.

The CDR3 region has the DNA TGTGCCAGCAGCTTGGGGGGGGGTGAGCAGTTCTTC. Protein product: CASSLGGGEQFF. This sequence joins TRBV5-4 and TRBJ2-1; 7 bases are a match to TRBD2. The germline CDR1 and CDR2 sequences are SGHNT and YYREEE (reference sequence). The CDR3 has 12 amino acids. V trimming: 0 bases; J trimming: 9 bases; junction bases outside the gene matches: 0.

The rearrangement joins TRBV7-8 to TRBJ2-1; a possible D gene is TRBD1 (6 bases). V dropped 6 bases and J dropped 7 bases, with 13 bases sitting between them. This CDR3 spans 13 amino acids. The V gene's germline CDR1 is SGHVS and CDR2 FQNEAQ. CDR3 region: CASRGRGRNEQFF. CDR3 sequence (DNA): TGTGCCAGCAGGGGCAGGGGAAGGAATGAGCAGTTCTTC.

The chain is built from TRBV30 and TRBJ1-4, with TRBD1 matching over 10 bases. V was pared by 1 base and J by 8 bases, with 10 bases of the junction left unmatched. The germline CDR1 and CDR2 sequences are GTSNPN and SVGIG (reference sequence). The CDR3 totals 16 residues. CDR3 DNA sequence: TGTGCCTGGAGTGGATCAGGGACAGGGGCAGGAGAAAAACTGTTTTTT. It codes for CAWSGSGTGAGEKLFF.

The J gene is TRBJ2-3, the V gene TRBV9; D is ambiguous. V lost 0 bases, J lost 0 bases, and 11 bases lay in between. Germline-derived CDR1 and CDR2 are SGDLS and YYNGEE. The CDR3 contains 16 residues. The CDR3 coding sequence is TGTGCCAGCAGCGTAGGCGTTGGAGCTAGCACAGATACGCAGTATTTT. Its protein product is CASSVGVGASTDTQYF.

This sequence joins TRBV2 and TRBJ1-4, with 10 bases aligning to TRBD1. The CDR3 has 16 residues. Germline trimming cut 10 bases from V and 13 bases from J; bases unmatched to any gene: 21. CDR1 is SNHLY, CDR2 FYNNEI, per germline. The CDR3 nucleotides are TGTGCCACCAACCCGGGACAGGGGTTACTCGGGGGGCGACTGTTTTTT. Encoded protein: CATNPGQGLLGGRLFF.

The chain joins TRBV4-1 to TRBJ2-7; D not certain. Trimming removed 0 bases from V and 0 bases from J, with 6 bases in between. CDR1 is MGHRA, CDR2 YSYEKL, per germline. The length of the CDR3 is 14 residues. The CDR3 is CASSQDEYSYEQYF. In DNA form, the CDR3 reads TGCGCCAGCAGCCAAGACGAATACTCCTACGAGCAGTACTTC.

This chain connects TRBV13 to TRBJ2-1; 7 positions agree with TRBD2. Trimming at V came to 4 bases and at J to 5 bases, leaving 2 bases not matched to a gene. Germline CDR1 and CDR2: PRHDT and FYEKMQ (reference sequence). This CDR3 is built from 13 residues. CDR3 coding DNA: TGTGCCAGCAGCTCTAGCGGAGACAATGAGCAGTTCTTC. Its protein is CASSSSGDNEQFF.

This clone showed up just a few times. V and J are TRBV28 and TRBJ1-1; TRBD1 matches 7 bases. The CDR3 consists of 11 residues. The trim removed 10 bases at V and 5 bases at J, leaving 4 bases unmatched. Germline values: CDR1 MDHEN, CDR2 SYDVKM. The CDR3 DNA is TGTGCCATCACCAGGGGGACTGAAGCTTTCTTT. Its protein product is CAITRGTEAFF.

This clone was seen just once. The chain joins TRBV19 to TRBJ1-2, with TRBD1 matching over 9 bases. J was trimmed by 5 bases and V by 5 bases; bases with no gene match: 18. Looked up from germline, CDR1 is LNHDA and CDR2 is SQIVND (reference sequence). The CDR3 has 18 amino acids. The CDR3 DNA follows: TGTGCCAGTAGTCATCCTTCCTATAACAGGGGGCGTTCGTATGGCTACACCTTC. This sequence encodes CASSHPSYNRGRSYGYTF.

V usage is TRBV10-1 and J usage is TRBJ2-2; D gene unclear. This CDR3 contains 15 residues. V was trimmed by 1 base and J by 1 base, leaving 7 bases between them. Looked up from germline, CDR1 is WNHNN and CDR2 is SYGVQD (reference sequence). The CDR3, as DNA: TGCGCCAGCAGTGAGTACCACGAGAACACCGGGGAGCTGTTTTTT. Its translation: CASSEYHENTGELFF.

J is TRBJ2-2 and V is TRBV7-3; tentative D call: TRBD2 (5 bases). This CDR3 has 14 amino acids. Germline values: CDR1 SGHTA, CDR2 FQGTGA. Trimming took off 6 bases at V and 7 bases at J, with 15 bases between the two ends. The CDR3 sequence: CASRGGGGYGELFF. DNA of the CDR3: TGTGCCAGCAGAGGAGGTGGAGGTTACGGGGAGCTGTTTTTT. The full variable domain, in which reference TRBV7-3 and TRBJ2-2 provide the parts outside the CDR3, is GAGVSQTPSNKVTEKGKYVELRCDPISGHTALYWYRQSLGQGPEFLIYFQGTGAADDSGLPNDRFFAVRPEGSVSTLKIQRTERGDSAVYLCASRGGGGYGELFFGEGSRLTVL.

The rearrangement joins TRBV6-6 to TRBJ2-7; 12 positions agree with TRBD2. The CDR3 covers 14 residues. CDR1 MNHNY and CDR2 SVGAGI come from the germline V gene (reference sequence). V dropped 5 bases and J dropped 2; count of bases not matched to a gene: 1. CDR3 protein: CASSGLAGTYEQYF. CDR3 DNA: TGTGCCAGCAGTGGACTAGCGGGAACCTACGAGCAGTACTTC.

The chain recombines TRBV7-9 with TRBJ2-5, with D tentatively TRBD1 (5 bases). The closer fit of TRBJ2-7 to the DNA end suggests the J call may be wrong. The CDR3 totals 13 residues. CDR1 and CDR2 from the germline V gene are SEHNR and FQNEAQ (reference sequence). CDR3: CASSFSGFHEQYF. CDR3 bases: TGTGCCAGCAGCTTTTCAGGGTTCCACGAGCAGTACTTC.

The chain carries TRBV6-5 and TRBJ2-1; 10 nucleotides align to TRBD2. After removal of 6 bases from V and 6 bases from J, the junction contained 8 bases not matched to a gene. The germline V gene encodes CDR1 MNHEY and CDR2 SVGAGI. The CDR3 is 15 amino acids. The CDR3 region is CASRPVAGGGNEQFF. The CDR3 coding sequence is TGTGCCAGCAGGCCAGTAGCGGGGGGAGGCAATGAGCAGTTCTTC.

Here the CDR3 DNA reads TGTGCCAGCAGCCCCCCTACGGGGGGTTACAATGAGCAGTTCTTC. Protein: CASSPPTGGYNEQFF. The rearrangement links TRBV13 to TRBJ2-1, with 7 bases lining up with TRBD2. The CDR3 covers 15 residues. Germline CDR1 is PRHDT and CDR2 is FYEKMQ (reference sequence). The ends lost 5 bases at V and 4 bases at J; junction bases unmatched: 8.

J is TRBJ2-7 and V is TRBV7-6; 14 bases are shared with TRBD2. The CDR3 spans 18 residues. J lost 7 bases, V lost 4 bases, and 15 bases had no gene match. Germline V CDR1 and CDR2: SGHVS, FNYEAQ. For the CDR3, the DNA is TGTGCCAGCAGCTCAGGACTAGCGGGAGGTTCCATCCCCGTTGAGCAGTACTTC. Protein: CASSSGLAGGSIPVEQYF.

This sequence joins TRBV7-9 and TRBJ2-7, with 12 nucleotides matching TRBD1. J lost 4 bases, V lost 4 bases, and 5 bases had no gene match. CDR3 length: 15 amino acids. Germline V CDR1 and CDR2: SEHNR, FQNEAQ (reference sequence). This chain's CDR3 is CASSSGQGAAYEQYF. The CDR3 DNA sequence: TGTGCCAGCAGCTCGGGACAGGGGGCTGCGTACGAGCAGTACTTC.

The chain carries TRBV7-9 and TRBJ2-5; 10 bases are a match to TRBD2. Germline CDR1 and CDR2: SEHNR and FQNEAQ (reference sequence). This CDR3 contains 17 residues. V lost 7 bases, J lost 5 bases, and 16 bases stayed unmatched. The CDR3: CASTHGSGGRLGETQYF. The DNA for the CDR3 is TGTGCCAGCACCCATGGTAGCGGGGGGAGACTAGGTGAGACCCAGTACTTC.

CDR3 region: CASSVGKGYNEQFF. The CDR3 nucleotides are TGTGCCAGCAGCGTAGGAAAGGGGTACAATGAGCAGTTCTTC. This chain links TRBV9 with TRBJ2-1; tentatively, D is TRBD1 (5 bases). Germline V gene data show CDR1 as SGDLS and CDR2 as YYNGEE. This CDR3 comprises 14 residues. V gave up 0 bases and J gave up 4 bases, with 8 bases separating them.

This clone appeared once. The CDR3 region has the DNA TGCGCCAGCAGCCAAGATCCTCACCCGGGGCGGGAGCAGTACTTC. Translating gives CASSQDPHPGREQYF. The chain joins TRBV4-1 to TRBJ2-7; D might be TRBD1 or TRBD2, each matching 5 bases. V gave up 0 bases and J gave up 7 bases, with 16 bases separating them. The CDR3 runs 15 residues. CDR1 and CDR2 (germline): MGHRA, YSYEKL.

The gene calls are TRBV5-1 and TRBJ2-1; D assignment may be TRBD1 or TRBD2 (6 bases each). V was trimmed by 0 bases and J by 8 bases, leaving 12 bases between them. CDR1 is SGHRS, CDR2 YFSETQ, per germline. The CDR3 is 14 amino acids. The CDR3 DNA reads TGCGCCAGCAGCTTGGAGTGGGGGGCCGATGAGCAGTTCTTC. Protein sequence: CASSLEWGADEQFF.

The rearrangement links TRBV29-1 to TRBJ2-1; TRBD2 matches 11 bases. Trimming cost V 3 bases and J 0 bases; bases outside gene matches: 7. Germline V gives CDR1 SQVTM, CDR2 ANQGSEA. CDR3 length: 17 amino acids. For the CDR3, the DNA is TGCAGCGTTGATTGGACTAGCGGGCCGAGCTCCTACAATGAGCAGTTCTTC. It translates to CSVDWTSGPSSYNEQFF.

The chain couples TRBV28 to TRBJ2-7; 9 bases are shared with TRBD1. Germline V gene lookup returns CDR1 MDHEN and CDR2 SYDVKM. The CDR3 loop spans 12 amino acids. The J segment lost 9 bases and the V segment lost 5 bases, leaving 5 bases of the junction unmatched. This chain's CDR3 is CASSPDRGRQYF. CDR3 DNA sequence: TGTGCCAGCAGTCCGGACAGGGGCAGGCAGTACTTC.

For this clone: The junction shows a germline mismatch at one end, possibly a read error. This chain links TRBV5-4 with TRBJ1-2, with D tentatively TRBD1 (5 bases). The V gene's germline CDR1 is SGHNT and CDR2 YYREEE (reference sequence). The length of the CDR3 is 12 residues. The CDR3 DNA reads TGTGCCAGCAGCTTGGAGGGGTTCGGCTACGCCTTC. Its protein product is CASSLEGFGYAF.

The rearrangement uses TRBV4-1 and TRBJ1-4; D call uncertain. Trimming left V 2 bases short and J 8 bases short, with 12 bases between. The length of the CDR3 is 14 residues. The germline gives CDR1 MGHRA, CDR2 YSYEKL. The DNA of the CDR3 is TGCGCCAGCAGCCAATTCCCCGGGAAAGAAAAACTGTTTTTT. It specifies CASSQFPGKEKLFF.

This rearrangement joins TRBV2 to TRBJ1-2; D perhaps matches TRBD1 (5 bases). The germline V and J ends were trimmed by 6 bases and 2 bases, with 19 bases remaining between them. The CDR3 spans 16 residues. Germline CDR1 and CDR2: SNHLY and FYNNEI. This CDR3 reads CASSTTAGVPNYGYTF. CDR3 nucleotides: TGTGCCAGCAGCACTACGGCGGGGGTTCCGAACTATGGCTACACCTTC.

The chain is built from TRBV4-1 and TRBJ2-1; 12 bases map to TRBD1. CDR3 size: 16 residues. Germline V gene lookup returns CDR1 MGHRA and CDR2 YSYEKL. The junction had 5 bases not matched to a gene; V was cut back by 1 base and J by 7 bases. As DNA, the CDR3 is TGCGCCAGCAGCCAAGGTTGGGGACAGGGGGCGAATGAGCAGTTCTTC. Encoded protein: CASSQGWGQGANEQFF.

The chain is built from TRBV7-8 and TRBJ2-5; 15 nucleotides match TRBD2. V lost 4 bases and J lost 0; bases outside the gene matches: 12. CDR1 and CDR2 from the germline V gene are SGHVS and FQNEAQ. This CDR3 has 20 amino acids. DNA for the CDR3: TGTGCCAGCAGCTCACTTCCCGGGACTAGCGGGGGGCCGAACCAAGAGACCCAGTACTTC. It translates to CASSSLPGTSGGPNQETQYF.

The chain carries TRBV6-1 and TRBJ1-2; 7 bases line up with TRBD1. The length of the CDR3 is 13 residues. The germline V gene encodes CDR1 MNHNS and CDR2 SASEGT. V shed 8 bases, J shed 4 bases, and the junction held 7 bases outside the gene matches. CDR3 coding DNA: TGTGCCAGCGTCCGGGACAGCTTCTATGGCTACACCTTC. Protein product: CASVRDSFYGYTF.

This CDR3 reads CASNPGLAGGETQYF. In DNA, the CDR3 is TGTGCCAGCAATCCAGGACTAGCGGGAGGAGAGACCCAGTACTTC. This chain links TRBV2 with TRBJ2-5, with TRBD2 matching over 14 bases. Germline values: CDR1 SNHLY, CDR2 FYNNEI. The V gene end was trimmed by 7 bases and the J gene end by 4 bases; junction bases not matched to a gene: 5. The CDR3 sequence is 15 residues long.

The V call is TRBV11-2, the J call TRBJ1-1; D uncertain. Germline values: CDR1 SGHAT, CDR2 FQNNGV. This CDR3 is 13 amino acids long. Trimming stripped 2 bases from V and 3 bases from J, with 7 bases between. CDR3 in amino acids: CASSLNWDTEAFF. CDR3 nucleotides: TGTGCCAGCAGCTTAAACTGGGACACTGAAGCTTTCTTT. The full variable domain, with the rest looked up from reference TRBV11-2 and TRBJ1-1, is EAGVAQSPRYKIIEKRQSVAFWCNPISGHATLYWYQQILGQGPKLLIQFQNNGVVDDSQLPKDRFSAERLKGVDSTLKIQPAKLEDSAVYLCASSLNWDTEAFFGQGTRLTVV.